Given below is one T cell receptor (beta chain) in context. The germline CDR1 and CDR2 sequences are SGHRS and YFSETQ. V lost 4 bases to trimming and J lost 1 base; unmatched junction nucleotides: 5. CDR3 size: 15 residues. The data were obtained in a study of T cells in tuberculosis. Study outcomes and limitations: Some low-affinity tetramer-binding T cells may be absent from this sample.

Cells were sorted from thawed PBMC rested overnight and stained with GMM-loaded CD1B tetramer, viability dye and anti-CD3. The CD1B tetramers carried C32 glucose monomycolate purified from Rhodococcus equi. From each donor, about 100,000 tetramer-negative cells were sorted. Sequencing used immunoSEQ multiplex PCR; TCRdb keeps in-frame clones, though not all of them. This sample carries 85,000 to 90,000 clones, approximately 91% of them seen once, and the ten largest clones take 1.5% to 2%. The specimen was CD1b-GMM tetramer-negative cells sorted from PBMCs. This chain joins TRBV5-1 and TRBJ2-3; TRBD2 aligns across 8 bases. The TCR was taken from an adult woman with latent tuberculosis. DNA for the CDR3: TGCGCCAGCAGCCTAGTGACTAGCGGCACAGATACGCAGTATTTT. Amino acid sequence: CASSLVTSGTDTQYF.